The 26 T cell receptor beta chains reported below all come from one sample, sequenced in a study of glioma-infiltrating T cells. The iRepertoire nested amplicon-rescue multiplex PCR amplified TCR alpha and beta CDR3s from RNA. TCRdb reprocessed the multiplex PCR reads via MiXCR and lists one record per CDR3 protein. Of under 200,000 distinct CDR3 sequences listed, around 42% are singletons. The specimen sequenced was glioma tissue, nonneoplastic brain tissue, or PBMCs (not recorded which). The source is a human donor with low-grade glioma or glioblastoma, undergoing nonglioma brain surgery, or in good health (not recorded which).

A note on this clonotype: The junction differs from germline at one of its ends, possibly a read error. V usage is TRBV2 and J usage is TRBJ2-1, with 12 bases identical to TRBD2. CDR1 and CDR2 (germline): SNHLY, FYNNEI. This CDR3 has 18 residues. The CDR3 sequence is CATSDIRSPGLAGNEQFF. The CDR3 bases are TGTGCCACCAGTGACATAAGATCCCCGGGACTAGCGGGCAATGAGCAGTTCTTC.

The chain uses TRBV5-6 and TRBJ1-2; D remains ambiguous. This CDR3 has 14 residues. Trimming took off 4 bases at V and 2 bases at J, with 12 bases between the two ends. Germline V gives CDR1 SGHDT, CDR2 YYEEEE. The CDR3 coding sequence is TGTGCCAGCAGCGATAAACTTAAGAACTATGGCTACACCTTC. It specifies CASSDKLKNYGYTF.

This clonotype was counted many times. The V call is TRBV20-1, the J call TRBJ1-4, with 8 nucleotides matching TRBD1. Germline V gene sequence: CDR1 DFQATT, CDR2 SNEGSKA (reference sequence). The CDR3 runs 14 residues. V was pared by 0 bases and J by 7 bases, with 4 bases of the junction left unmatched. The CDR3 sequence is CSARDAGGSEKLFF. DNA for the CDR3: TGCAGTGCTAGAGATGCAGGGGGCTCTGAAAAACTGTTTTTT.

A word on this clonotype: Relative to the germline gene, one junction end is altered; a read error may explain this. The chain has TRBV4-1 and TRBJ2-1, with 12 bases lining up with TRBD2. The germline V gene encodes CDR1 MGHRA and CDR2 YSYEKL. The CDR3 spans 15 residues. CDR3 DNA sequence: TGCGCCAGCAGCCACAGACTAGCGGGAGTTAATGAGAAGTTCTTC. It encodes CASSHRLAGVNEKFF.

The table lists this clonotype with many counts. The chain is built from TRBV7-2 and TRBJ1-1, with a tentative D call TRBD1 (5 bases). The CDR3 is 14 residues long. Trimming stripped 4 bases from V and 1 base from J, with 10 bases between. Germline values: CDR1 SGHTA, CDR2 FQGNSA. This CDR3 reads CASSWGRTNTEAFF. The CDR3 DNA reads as TGTGCCAGCAGCTGGGGACGGACGAACACTGAAGCTTTCTTT.

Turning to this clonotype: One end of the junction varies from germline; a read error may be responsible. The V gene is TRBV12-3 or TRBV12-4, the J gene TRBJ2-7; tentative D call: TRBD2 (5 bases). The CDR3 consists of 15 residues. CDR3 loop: CASSLEGGGSYDQYF. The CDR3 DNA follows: TGTGCCAGCAGTTTGGAAGGAGGAGGTTCCTACGATCAGTACTTC.

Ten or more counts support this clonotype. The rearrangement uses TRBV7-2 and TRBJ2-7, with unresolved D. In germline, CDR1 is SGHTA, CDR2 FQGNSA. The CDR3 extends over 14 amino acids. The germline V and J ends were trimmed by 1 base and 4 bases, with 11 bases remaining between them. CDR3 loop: CASSLVPGPYEQYF. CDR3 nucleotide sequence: TGTGCCAGCAGCTTAGTTCCAGGCCCTTACGAGCAGTACTTC.

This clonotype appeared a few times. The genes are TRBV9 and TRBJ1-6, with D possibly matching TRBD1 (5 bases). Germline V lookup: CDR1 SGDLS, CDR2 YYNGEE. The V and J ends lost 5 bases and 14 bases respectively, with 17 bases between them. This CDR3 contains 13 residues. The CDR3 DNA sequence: TGTGCCAGCAGTGCGGGGACGGCCCAGTCCCTCCACTTT. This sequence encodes CASSAGTAQSLHF.

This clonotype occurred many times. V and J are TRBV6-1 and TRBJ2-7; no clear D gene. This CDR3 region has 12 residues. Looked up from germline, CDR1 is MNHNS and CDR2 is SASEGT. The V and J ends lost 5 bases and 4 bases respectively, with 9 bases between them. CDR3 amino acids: CASSRLGYEQYF. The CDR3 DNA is TGTGCCAGCAGTCGTCTAGGATACGAGCAGTACTTC.

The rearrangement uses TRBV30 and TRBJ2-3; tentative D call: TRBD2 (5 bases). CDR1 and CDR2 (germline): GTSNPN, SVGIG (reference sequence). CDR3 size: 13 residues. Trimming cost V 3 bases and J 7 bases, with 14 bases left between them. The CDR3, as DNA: TGTGCCTGGAGCAGAGGGAAAGCCAATACGCAGTATTTT. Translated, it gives CAWSRGKANTQYF.

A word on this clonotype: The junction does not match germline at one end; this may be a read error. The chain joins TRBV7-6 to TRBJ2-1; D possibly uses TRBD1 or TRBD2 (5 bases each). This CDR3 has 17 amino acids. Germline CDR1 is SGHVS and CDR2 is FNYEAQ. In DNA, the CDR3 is TGTTCCAGCAGCTCCCTGCCTTTCGGGACGGGCTACAATGAGCAGTTCTTC. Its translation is CSSSSLPFGTGYNEQFF.

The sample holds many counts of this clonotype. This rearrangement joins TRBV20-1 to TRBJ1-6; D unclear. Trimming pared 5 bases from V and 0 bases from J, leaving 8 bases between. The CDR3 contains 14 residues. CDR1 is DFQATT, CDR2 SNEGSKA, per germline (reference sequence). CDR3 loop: CSAEGSSYNSPLHF. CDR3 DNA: TGCAGTGCTGAAGGAAGCTCCTATAATTCACCCCTCCACTTT.

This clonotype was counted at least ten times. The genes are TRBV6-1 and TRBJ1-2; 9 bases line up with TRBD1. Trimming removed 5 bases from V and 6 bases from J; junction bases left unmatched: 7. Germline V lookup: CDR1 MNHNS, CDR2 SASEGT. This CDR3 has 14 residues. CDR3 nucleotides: TGTGCCAGCAGTAACGGACAGGGGAGAAATGGCTACACCTTC. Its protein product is CASSNGQGRNGYTF.

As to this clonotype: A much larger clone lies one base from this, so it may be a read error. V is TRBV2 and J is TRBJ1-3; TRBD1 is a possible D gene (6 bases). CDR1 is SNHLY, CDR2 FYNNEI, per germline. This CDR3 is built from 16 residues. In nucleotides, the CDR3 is TGTGCCAGAAGTGAAGAGGGAACAGGGATTGGAAACACCATATATTTT. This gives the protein CARSEEGTGIGNTIYF.

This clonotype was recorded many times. The CDR3 DNA reads TGCAGTGCTAGAGATCGTGAGGGACCCGGAGGGAGGTTCGAGCAGTTCTTC. Translation: CSARDREGPGGRFEQFF. V gene TRBV20-1 combines with J gene TRBJ2-1; TRBD2 might be the D (6 bases). The CDR3 contains 17 residues. The germline CDR1 and CDR2 sequences are DFQATT and SNEGSKA (reference sequence). The ends were cut back, 0 bases at V and 10 bases at J, with 25 bases in the middle.

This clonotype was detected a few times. CDR3 in DNA: TGTGCCAGCTCACCATCGGAGAGGGGATATGAGCAGTTCTTC. Its protein product is CASSPSERGYEQFF. The V and J genes are TRBV18 and TRBJ2-1, with D tentatively TRBD1 or TRBD2 (5 bases each). The CDR3 totals 14 residues. V dropped 2 bases and J dropped 8 bases, with 13 bases sitting between them. From germline, CDR1 is KGHSH and CDR2 LQKENI.

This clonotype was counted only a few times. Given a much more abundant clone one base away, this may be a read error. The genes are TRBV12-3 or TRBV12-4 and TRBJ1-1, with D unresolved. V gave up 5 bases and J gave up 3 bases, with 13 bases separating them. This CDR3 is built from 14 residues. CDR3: CASSLWTIDTEAFF. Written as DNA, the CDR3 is TGTGCCAGCAGTCTATGGACCATCGACACTGAAGCTTTCTTT.

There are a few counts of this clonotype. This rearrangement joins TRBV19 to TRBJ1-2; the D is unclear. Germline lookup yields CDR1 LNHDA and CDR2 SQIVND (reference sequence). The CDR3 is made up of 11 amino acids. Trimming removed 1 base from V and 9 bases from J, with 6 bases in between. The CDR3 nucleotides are TGTGCCAGTAGTATAGCTTGGAGCTACACCTTC. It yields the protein CASSIAWSYTF.

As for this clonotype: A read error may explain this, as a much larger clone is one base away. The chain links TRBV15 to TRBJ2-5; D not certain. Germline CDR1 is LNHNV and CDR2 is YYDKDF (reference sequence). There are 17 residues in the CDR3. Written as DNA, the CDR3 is TGTGCCAACAGCACACCTATGACTGGCCACGATCAAGAGACCCAGTACTTC. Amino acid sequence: CANSTPMTGHDQETQYF.

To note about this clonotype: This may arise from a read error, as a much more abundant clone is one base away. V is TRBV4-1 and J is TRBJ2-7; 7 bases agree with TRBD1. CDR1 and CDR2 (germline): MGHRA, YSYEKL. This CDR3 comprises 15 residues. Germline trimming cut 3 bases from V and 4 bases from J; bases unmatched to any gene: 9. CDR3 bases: TGCGCCAGCAGCCACGGGACAGATGGAGTTTACGAGCAGTACTTC. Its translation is CASSHGTDGVYEQYF.

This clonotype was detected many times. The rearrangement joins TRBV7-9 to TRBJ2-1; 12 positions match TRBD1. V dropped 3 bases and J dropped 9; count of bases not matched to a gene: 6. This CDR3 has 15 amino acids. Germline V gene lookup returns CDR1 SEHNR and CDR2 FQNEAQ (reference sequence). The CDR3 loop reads CASSFGTGGLGEQFF. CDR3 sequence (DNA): TGTGCCAGCAGCTTCGGGACAGGGGGCTTAGGTGAGCAGTTCTTC.

This chain's CDR3 is CAISGEDYEQYF. CDR3 DNA sequence: TGTGCCATCAGTGGAGAAGACTACGAGCAGTACTTC. This chain joins TRBV10-3 and TRBJ2-7, with D uncertain. The CDR3 spans 12 residues. Germline V CDR1 and CDR2: ENHRY, SYGVKD. V lost 4 bases and J lost 3, with 7 bases in between.

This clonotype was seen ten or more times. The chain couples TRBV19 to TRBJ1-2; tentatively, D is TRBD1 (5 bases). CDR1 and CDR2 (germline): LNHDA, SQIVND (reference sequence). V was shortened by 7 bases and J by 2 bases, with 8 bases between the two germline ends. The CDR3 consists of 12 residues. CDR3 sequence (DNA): TGTGCCAGTACGCGACAGAACTATGGCTACACCTTC. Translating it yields CASTRQNYGYTF.

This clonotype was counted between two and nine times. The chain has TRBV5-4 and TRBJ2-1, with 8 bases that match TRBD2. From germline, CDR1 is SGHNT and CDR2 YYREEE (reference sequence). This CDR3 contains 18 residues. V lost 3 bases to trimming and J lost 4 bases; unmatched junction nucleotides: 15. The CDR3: CASSSGGTGTVIYNEQFF. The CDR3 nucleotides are TGTGCCAGCAGCTCGGGGGGGACGGGCACCGTTATATACAATGAGCAGTTCTTC.

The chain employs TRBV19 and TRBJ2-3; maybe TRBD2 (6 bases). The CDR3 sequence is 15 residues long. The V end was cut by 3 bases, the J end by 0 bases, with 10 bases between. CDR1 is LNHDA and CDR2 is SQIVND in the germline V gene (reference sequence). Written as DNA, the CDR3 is TGTGCCAGTAGTATTGGGGCGGGGAGCACAGATACGCAGTATTTT. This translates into CASSIGAGSTDTQYF. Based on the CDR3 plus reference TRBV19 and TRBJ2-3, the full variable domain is DGGITQSPKYLFRKEGQNVTLSCEQNLNHDAMYWYRQDPGQGLRLIYYSQIVNDFQKGDIAEGYSVSREKKESFPLTVTSAQKNPTAFYLCASSIGAGSTDTQYFGPGTRLTVL.

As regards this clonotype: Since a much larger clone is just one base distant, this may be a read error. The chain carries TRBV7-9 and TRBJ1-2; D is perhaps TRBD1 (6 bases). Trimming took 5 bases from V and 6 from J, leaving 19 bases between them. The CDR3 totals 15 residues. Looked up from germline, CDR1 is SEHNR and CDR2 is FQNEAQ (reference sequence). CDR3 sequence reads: CASSIRDIPRHGYTF. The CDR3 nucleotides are TGTGCCAGCAGCATCCGGGACATCCCAAGGCATGGCTACACCTTC.